This passage covers 16 T cell receptor beta chains from one sample sequenced in a study of cytomegalovirus exposure and HLA in healthy donors. The PCR contained 60 Vbeta and 13 Jbeta primers. TCRdb's table, derived via immunoSEQ multiplex PCR, lists solely in-frame clones and lacks some. The data show 55,000 to 75,000 clones, 65% to 80% seen once. The sample comprised PBMCs. These receptors all stem from a man aged 35-49 years in good health and CMV-seropositive.

This clone is a singleton in its sample. The chain has TRBV28 and TRBJ2-5, with 16 positions matching TRBD2. Per the germline V gene, CDR1 is MDHEN and CDR2 is SYDVKM. The V and J ends lost 6 bases and 3 bases, in that order; junction bases with no gene match: 16. The CDR3 runs 20 residues. The CDR3 spells CASSPFPGLAGGQLKETQYF. The CDR3 DNA reads TGTGCCAGCAGCCCATTCCCGGGACTAGCGGGAGGGCAACTCAAAGAGACCCAGTACTTC.

This clone was seen a few times. The chain recombines TRBV7-2 with TRBJ1-1; D uncertain. The CDR3 runs to 14 residues. V lost 2 bases and J lost 4, with 11 bases in between. Germline V gene lookup returns CDR1 SGHTA and CDR2 FQGNSA. The CDR3 DNA is TGTGCCAGCAGCTTACGATGGGGAGGCACTGAAGCTTTCTTT. Its translation: CASSLRWGGTEAFF.

CDR3 loop: CASSYSSGGFSPLHF. The CDR3 DNA reads TGTGCCAGCAGTTACTCGTCAGGGGGCTTTTCACCCCTCCACTTT. V usage is TRBV6-6 and J usage is TRBJ1-6, with 8 nucleotides matching TRBD1. CDR1 MNHNY and CDR2 SVGAGI come from the germline V gene (reference sequence). V shed 0 bases, J shed 9 bases, and the junction held 4 bases outside the gene matches. This CDR3 contains 15 residues.

The V call is TRBV19, the J call TRBJ2-7; 9 nucleotides align to TRBD1. Germline values: CDR1 LNHDA, CDR2 SQIVND (reference sequence). The junction had 3 bases not matched to a gene; V was cut back by 4 bases and J by 5 bases. The CDR3 has 13 residues. This chain's CDR3 is CASSKTGGDEQYF. For the CDR3, the DNA is TGTGCCAGTAGTAAGACAGGGGGGGACGAGCAGTACTTC.

This chain connects TRBV6-1 to TRBJ2-7; 8 bases are a match to TRBD2. V gave up 6 bases and J gave up 5 bases; unmatched junction bases: 12. This CDR3 is built from 15 residues. The germline V gene has CDR1 MNHNS and CDR2 SASEGT. The CDR3 region has the DNA TGTGCCAGCAGAGCGGGGGAACTAGTCGGGGACGAGCAGTACTTC. It encodes CASRAGELVGDEQYF.

The chain employs TRBV11-2 and TRBJ1-3; D is undetermined. The CDR3 contains 16 residues. CDR1 and CDR2 from the germline V gene are SGHAT and FQNNGV. The germline V and J ends were trimmed by 4 bases and 1 base, with 14 bases remaining between them. The CDR3 loop is CASSSLRVRSGNTIYF. The CDR3 DNA is TGTGCCAGCAGCTCATTGAGGGTTCGGTCTGGAAACACCATATATTTT.

The chain employs TRBV11-2 and TRBJ2-1, with D possibly TRBD2 on 5 matching bases. The ends were cut back, 4 bases at V and 4 bases at J, with 11 bases in the middle. The germline CDR1 and CDR2 sequences are SGHAT and FQNNGV. The CDR3 loop spans 14 amino acids. CDR3 amino acids: CASSSLRGYNEQFF. CDR3 sequence (DNA): TGTGCCAGCAGCTCCCTTCGCGGGTACAATGAGCAGTTCTTC.

This clone was observed a handful of times. The chain has TRBV10-3 and TRBJ2-3; 7 bases match TRBD2. The V and J ends lost 11 bases and 1 base, in that order; junction bases with no gene match: 9. Germline CDR1 and CDR2: ENHRY and SYGVKD. The CDR3 is made up of 14 amino acids. The CDR3 sequence: CAYRGAGGTDTQYF. The DNA of the CDR3 is TGTGCCTACAGAGGGGCGGGAGGCACAGATACGCAGTATTTT.

The CDR3 here is CASTPQGDSYEQYF. CDR3 DNA sequence: TGCGCCAGCACCCCACAGGGGGACTCCTACGAGCAGTACTTC. The chain recombines TRBV5-1 with TRBJ2-7, with TRBD1 identical over 8 bases. Germline trimming cut 6 bases from V and 0 bases from J; bases unmatched to any gene: 5. This CDR3 has 14 amino acids. In germline, CDR1 is SGHRS, CDR2 YFSETQ.

The chain carries TRBV16 and TRBJ2-6; no definite D call. This CDR3 comprises 16 residues. V shed 2 bases and J shed 0 bases, with 8 bases lying between them. The V gene's germline CDR1 is KGHSY and CDR2 FQNENV. CDR3 protein: CASSQGVHSGANVLTF. CDR3 bases: TGTGCCAGCAGCCAAGGAGTGCACTCTGGGGCCAACGTCCTGACTTTC.

A note on this clone: A junction boundary mismatches the germline segment, possibly from a read error. The V gene is TRBV7-9, the J gene TRBJ1-2; 7 bases fit TRBD1. Per the germline V gene, CDR1 is SEHNR and CDR2 is FQNEAQ (reference sequence). The length of the CDR3 is 13 residues. CDR3 sequence: CTSSPGQLYGYTF. The DNA of the CDR3 is TGTACCAGCAGCCCGGGACAGCTCTATGGCTACACCTTC.

V is TRBV19 and J is TRBJ1-2; TRBD1 might be the D (5 bases). V was shortened by 2 bases and J by 8 bases, with 15 bases between the two germline ends. Germline V lookup: CDR1 LNHDA, CDR2 SQIVND (reference sequence). This CDR3 is 14 amino acids long. As DNA, the CDR3 is TGTGCCAGTAGTATATCAGCAGGGATGAGCGGCTACACCTTC. Translation gives CASSISAGMSGYTF.

The chain couples TRBV5-1 to TRBJ2-3, with 10 bases that match TRBD2. Germline V gene sequence: CDR1 SGHRS, CDR2 YFSETQ. The CDR3 extends over 16 amino acids. V trimming: 0 bases; J trimming: 1 base; junction bases outside the gene matches: 2. CDR3 amino acids: CASSLGGTSGTDTQYF. CDR3 coding DNA: TGCGCCAGCAGCTTGGGAGGGACTAGCGGCACAGATACGCAGTATTTT.

The rearrangement links TRBV6-1 to TRBJ2-6; TRBD1 is a possible D gene (6 bases). Trimming took off 2 bases at V and 0 bases at J, with 11 bases between the two ends. The CDR3 loop spans 17 amino acids. From germline, CDR1 is MNHNS and CDR2 SASEGT. CDR3 in DNA: TGTGCCAGCAGTGAAATAGCAGGGGCCTCTGGGGCCAACGTCCTGACTTTC. Its protein product is CASSEIAGASGANVLTF.

V gene TRBV7-9 combines with J gene TRBJ1-3; 7 positions match TRBD1. This CDR3 spans 16 amino acids. Per the germline V gene, CDR1 is SEHNR and CDR2 is FQNEAQ (reference sequence). The V gene end was trimmed by 4 bases and the J gene end by 4 bases; junction bases not matched to a gene: 10. CDR3 nucleotides: TGTGCCAGCAGCTCAATCGGGGACAGCGAGGGAAACACCATATATTTT. As protein: CASSSIGDSEGNTIYF.

The chain employs TRBV27 and TRBJ1-1, with TRBD1 matching 8 bases. This CDR3 region has 14 residues. Germline V gene sequence: CDR1 MNHEY, CDR2 SMNVEV (reference sequence). The ends lost 6 bases at V and 0 bases at J; junction bases unmatched: 3. Here the CDR3 DNA reads TGTGCCAGCAGGGTACAGGGGGTGAACACTGAAGCTTTCTTT. Protein product: CASRVQGVNTEAFF.